Below, one T cell receptor beta chain is given with its context. What it binds is unknown. Combined were second doses at about 4 or about 12 weeks. The data belong to a study of T cell responses to AZD1222 COVID-19 vaccine. V trimming: 3 bases; J trimming: 7 bases; junction bases outside the gene matches: 12. Germline CDR1 is SGHTA and CDR2 is FQGTGA. The CDR3 runs to 17 residues. Assay: immunoSEQ multiplex PCR; the TCRdb copy retains only in-frame clones and omits some. The sample records about 78,000 clones, 90% being singletons. Study-wide results and limits: The study found Spike-specific TCR breadth and depth rose after two AZD1222 doses. Donor demographics were predominantly white British with a female majority; clonal diversity may be underestimated.

The material was peripheral blood, obtained 28 days after the second AZD1222 dose. This TCR was sampled from an adult who received the AZD1222 COVID-19 vaccine. The chain recombines TRBV7-3 with TRBJ2-1; TRBD2 agrees at 10 bases. As DNA, the CDR3 is TGTGCCAGCAGCTTTCTAGCGGGAGTTGGGGATTGGAATGAGCAGTTCTTC. It yields the protein CASSFLAGVGDWNEQFF.